The rows below give T cell receptor beta chains drawn from one sample of a study of molecular identifiers for immune sequencing clone quantification. From the PCR reads, TCRdb called clonotypes with MiXCR, one entry per CDR3 protein. The table includes more than 450,000 distinct CDR3 sequences, around 23% detected once. The sequencing input was naive CD8+ T cells from blood, with Jurkat cell RNA spiked in. Receptors originate from a human donor in good health. Some libraries in this study had Jurkat cell RNA spiked in. The CDR3 runs from the conserved cysteine through the conserved F or W. D genes are given only for firm matches. Size values are once, few and many counts, or a class for expanded clones, and some rows have none.

V gene	J gene	CDR3 length	D gene	clone size	CDR3 DNA	CDR3 protein
TRBV4-2	TRBJ2-3	13	TRBD2	many	TGTGCCAGCACGCCGGCGGGAGAGGATACGCAGTATTTT	CASTPAGEDTQYF
TRBV19	TRBJ1-5	15	NA	NA	TGTGCCAGTAGTATCCCCGGACTGGGCGGTCAGCCCCAGCATTTT	CASSIPGLGGQPQHF
TRBV12-3/TRBV12-4	TRBJ2-5	14	TRBD2	many	TGTGCCAGCAGCTCCGGGACTAAAGAAGAGACCCAGTACTTC	CASSSGTKEETQYF
TRBV6-2/TRBV6-3	TRBJ2-3	16	NA	NA	TGTGCCAGCAGTTACGGTTACTCGAGTATAACAGATACGCAGTATTTT	CASSYGYSSITDTQYF
TRBV21-1	TRBJ2-5	18	NA	few	TGTGCCAGCAGCAAAGAGGGGCGTTGGGTGGGTTACCAAGAGACCCAGTACTTC	CASSKEGRWVGYQETQYF
TRBV6-1	TRBJ2-6	15	TRBD1	many	TGTGCCAGCACTGCACAGGGGGCTGGGGCCAACGTCCTGACTTTC	CASTAQGAGANVLTF
TRBV20-1	TRBJ2-7	11	NA	NA	TGCAGTGCTTCGGACAGCTACGAGCAGTACTTC	CSASDSYEQYF
TRBV4-3	TRBJ2-7	16	TRBD1	many	TGCGCCAGCAGCCAAGATCGGGCAGGGGGTGGCTACGAGCAGTACTTC	CASSQDRAGGGYEQYF
TRBV24-1	TRBJ2-3	18	TRBD2	many	TGTGCCACCAGTGATTTTAGGACTAGCGGGGAAAGCACAGATACGCAGTATTTT	CATSDFRTSGESTDTQYF
TRBV4-3	TRBJ2-1	13	TRBD2	many	TGCGCCAGCAGCCACGGCGCGGGGGGCCGTCAGTTCTTC	CASSHGAGGRQFF
TRBV25-1	TRBJ1-5	13	NA	few	TGTGCCAGCAGTGATACGGGGTTGGGGCCCCAGCATTTT	CASSDTGLGPQHF
TRBV20-1	TRBJ2-7	15	NA	NA	TGCAGTGCTAAGGAGGGGGGGTCTCCCACCTACGAGCAGTACTTC	CSAKEGGSPTYEQYF